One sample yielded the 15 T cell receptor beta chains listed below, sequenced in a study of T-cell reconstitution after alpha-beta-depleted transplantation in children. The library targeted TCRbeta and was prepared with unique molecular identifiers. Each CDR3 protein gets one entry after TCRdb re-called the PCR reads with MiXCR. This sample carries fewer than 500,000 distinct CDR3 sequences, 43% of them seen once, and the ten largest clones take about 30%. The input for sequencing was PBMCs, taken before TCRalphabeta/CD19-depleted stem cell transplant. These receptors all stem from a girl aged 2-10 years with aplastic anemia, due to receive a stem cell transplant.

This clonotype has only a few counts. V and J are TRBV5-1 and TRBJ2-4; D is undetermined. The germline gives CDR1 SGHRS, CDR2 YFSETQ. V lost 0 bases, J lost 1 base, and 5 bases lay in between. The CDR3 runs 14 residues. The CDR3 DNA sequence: TGCGCCAGCAGCTTGGACACCGCCAAAAACATTCAGTACTTC. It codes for CASSLDTAKNIQYF.

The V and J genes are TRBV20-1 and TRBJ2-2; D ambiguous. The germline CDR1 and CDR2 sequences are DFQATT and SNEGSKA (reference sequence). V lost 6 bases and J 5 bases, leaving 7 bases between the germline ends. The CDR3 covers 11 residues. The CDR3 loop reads CSAIKTGELFF. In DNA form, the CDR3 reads TGCAGTGCCATTAAAACCGGGGAGCTGTTTTTT.

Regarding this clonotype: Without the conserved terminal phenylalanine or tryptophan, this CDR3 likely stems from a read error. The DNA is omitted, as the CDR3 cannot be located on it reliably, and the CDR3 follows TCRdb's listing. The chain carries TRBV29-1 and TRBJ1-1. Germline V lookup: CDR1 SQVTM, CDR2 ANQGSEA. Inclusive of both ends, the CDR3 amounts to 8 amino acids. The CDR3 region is CSVEQGLL.

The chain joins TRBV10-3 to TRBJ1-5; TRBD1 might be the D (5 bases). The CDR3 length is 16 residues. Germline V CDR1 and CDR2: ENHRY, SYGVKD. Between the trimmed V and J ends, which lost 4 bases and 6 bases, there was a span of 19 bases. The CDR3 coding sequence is TGTGCCATCAGTGTCTCGCACCCAACGGGGGGTCAGCCCCAGCATTTT. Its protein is CAISVSHPTGGQPQHF.

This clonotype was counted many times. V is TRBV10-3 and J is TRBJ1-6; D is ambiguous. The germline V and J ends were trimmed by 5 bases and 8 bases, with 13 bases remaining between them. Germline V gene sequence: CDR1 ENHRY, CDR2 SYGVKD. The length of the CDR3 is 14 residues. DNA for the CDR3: TGTGCCATCAGTCAACGCGAGGGTGATTCACCCCTCCACTTT. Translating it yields CAISQREGDSPLHF.

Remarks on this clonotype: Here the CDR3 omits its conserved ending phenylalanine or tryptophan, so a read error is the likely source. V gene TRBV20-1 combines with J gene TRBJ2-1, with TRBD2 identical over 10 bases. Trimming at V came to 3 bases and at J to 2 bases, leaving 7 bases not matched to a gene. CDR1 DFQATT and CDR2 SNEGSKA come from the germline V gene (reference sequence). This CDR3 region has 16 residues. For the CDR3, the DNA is TGCAGTGCTAGGGTTAGCGGGAGGAGACCCTACAATGAGCAGTTCTTG. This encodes CSARVSGRRPYNEQFL.

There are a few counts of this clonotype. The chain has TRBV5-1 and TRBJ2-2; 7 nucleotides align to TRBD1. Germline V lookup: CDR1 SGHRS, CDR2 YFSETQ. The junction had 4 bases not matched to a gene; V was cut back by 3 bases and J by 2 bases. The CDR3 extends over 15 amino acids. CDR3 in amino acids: CASSSRGPNTGELFF. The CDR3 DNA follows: TGCGCCAGCAGCTCAAGGGGGCCCAACACCGGGGAGCTGTTTTTT.

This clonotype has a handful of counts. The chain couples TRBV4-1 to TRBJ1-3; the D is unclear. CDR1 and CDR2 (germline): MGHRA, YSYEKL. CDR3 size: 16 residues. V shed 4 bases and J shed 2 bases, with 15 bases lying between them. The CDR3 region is CASSLGPLPAGNTIYF. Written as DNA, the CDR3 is TGCGCCAGCAGCCTCGGGCCCCTACCAGCTGGAAACACCATATATTTT.

The DNA of the CDR3 is TGCAGCAAAGTACAGGGGAGTGAGCAGTTCTTC. It codes for CSKVQGSEQFF. This rearrangement joins TRBV29-1 to TRBJ2-1; 7 bases agree with TRBD1. Germline V gene data show CDR1 as SQVTM and CDR2 as ANQGSEA. V dropped 8 bases and J dropped 9; count of bases not matched to a gene: 7. The CDR3 length is 11 residues.

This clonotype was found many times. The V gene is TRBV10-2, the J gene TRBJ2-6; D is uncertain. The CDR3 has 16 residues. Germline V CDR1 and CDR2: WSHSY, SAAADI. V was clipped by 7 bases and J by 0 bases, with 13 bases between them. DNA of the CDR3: TGCGCCAGCACCTCATCTAGAGTCTCTGGGGCCAACGTCCTGACTTTC. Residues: CASTSSRVSGANVLTF.

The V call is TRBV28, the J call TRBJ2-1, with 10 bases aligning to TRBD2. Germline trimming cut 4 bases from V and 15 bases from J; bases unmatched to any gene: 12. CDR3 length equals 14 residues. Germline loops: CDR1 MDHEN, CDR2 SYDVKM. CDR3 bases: TGTGCCAGCAGTTACTTAACTAAGCGGGAGGGGATGTTCTTC. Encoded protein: CASSYLTKREGMFF.

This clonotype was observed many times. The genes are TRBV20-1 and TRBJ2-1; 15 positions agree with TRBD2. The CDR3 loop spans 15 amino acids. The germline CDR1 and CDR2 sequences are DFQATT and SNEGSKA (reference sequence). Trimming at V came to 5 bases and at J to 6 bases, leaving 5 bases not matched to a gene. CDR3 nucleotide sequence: TGCAGTGCTTGGACTAGCGGGAGGGGTGCCAATGAGCAGTTCTTC. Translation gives CSAWTSGRGANEQFF.

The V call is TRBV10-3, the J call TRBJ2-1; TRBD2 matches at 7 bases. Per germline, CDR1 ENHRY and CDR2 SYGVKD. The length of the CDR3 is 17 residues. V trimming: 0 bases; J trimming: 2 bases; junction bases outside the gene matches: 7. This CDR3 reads CAISESGFGTTYNEQFF. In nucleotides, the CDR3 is TGTGCCATCAGTGAGTCAGGGTTCGGGACTACCTACAATGAGCAGTTCTTC.

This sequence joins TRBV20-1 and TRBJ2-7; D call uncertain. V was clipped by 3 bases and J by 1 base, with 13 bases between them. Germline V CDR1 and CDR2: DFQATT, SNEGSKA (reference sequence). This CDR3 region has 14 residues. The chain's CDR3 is CSARSPDNSYEQYF. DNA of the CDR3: TGCAGTGCTAGGTCACCTGATAATTCCTACGAGCAGTACTTC.

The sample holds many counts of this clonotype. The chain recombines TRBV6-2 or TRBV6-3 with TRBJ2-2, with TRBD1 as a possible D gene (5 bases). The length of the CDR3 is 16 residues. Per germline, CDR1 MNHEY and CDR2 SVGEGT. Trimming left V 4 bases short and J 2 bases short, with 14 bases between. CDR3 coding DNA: TGTGCCAGCAGTTTCCGTCCAGGGTCCAACACCGGGGAGCTGTTTTTT. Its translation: CASSFRPGSNTGELFF.